A selection of T cell receptor beta chains follows, all from one sample in a study of blood T cells in healthy people across ages. TCRdb processed the 5' RACE reads anew with MiXCR; each CDR3 protein has one entry. The data hold more than 650,000 distinct CDR3 sequences, with about 20% observed a single time. Sequenced material: blood. Source of these receptors: a man between 65 and 85 years old in good health. Both conserved end residues are part of each CDR3. A D gene is named only where the DNA matches it firmly. A clone size is listed for some rows: how often the clone was seen (once, few, many), or a class if it is expanded.

j_gene | d_gene | abundance | v_gene | CDR3nt | CDR3aa
TRBJ2-1 | NA | NA | TRBV11-3 | TGTGCCAGCAGCTTACCGACTAGTCCAAAGCAGTTCTTC | CASSLPTSPKQFF
TRBJ2-7 | NA | few | TRBV19 | TGTGCCAGTAGGCAACAACCAGGCTACGAGCAGTACTTC | CASRQQPGYEQYF
TRBJ2-1 | TRBD2 | NA | TRBV12-3/TRBV12-4 | TGTGCCAGCACCCTCCCTCTAGCGGGAGTTTCCAATGAGCAGTTCTTC | CASTLPLAGVSNEQFF
TRBJ1-2 | NA | few | TRBV20-1 | TGCAGTGCTGACCGCTCTGGCCAAAACTATGGCTACACCTTC | CSADRSGQNYGYTF
TRBJ1-4 | NA | NA | TRBV6-6 | TGTGCCAGCAGTCGAGGGGCAAGGGCTAATGAAAAACTGTTTTTT | CASSRGARANEKLFF
TRBJ2-3 | TRBD2 | NA | TRBV12-3/TRBV12-4 | TGTGCCAGCAGTTCGATTTGGGAGCGGGGGGCTGGAGATACGCAGTATTTT | CASSSIWERGAGDTQYF
TRBJ2-2 | NA | few | TRBV11-2 | TGTGCCAGCAGCGGACTACTGAACACCGGGGAGCTGTTTTTT | CASSGLLNTGELFF
TRBJ2-1 | TRBD1 | few | TRBV10-3 | TGTGCCATCGCAGACGGGACAGGGGTCAATGAGCAGTTCTTC | CAIADGTGVNEQFF
TRBJ1-2 | NA | NA | TRBV7-2 | TGTGCCAGCAGCAGCGGCGTCGGGCGGAGGGATGGCTACACCTTC | CASSSGVGRRDGYTF
TRBJ1-1 | NA | NA | TRBV20-1 | TGCAGTGCCAGCAGAGACATGAACACTGAAGCTTTCTTT | CSASRDMNTEAFF
TRBJ2-1 | NA | few | TRBV20-1 | TGCAGTGCCTCCCCCGCCCTGGGAAATGAGCAGTTCTTC | CSASPALGNEQFF
TRBJ2-4 | NA | NA | TRBV12-3/TRBV12-4 | TGTGCCAGCAGTTTAACCATAGCCAAAAACATTCAGTACTTC | CASSLTIAKNIQYF
TRBJ1-2 | NA | few | TRBV9 | TGTGCCAGCAGCGCACGTCCAGGGACCTCCGGCGATGGCTACACCTTC | CASSARPGTSGDGYTF
TRBJ2-5 | TRBD2 | few | TRBV10-3 | TGTGCCATCAGTGACACTACGGGACTAGCGGATCAAGAGACCCAGTACTTC | CAISDTTGLADQETQYF
TRBJ2-3 | NA | NA | TRBV12-3/TRBV12-4 | TGTGCCAGCAGTTCGGGATTGCCCCCCGGGCAGTATTTT | CASSSGLPPGQYF
TRBJ2-1 | NA | NA | TRBV6-5 | TGTGCCAGTTTGGGGGGAGGTTCCTTCGGATACAATGAGCAGTTCTTC | CASLGGGSFGYNEQFF
TRBJ2-3 | TRBD2 | NA | TRBV10-3 | TGTGCCATCAGTGAGGGACTAGCGGGAGGAGAAACAGATACGCAGTATTTT | CAISEGLAGGETDTQYF
TRBJ2-1 | NA | few | TRBV5-1 | TGCGCCAGCAGCTTTGGAGCGGAGATTCCCTACAATGAGCAGTTCTTC | CASSFGAEIPYNEQFF
TRBJ2-2 | TRBD2 | NA | TRBV5-1 | TGCGCCAGCAGCCCGGTAGGGCTAGCGGACACCGGGGAGCTGTTTTTT | CASSPVGLADTGELFF
TRBJ2-3 | NA | NA | TRBV20-1 | TGCAGTGCTACCCGACCCCCCACCAACACAGATACGCAGTATTTT | CSATRPPTNTDTQYF
TRBJ2-1 | TRBD2 | NA | TRBV12-3/TRBV12-4 | TGTGCCAGCGGGGAACTAGCGGGGATTCTGTCCTACAATGAGCAGTTCTTC | CASGELAGILSYNEQFF
TRBJ2-1 | TRBD2 | NA | TRBV7-3 | TGTGCCAGCAGCATGGGACTAGCGGGTGTGGGTGAGCAGTTCTTC | CASSMGLAGVGEQFF
TRBJ2-1 | TRBD2 | NA | TRBV7-2 | TGTGCCAGCAGCGTAGGGGGACTAGCAAGCAATGAGCAGTTCTTC | CASSVGGLASNEQFF
TRBJ2-1 | NA | few | TRBV29-1 | TGCAGCGTTGTCCGGAGGATTCCAGGCGATGAGCAGTTCTTC | CSVVRRIPGDEQFF
TRBJ2-4 | TRBD1 | NA | TRBV5-1 | TGCGCCAGCAGCCCTAGTTACAGGGGGAGTGGGGACATTCAGTACTTC | CASSPSYRGSGDIQYF